The 30 T cell receptor beta chains presented below share a single source sample, sequenced in a study of molecular identifiers for immune sequencing clone quantification (dated by TCRdb to between 2017 and 2018). Libraries were prepared through PCR. These reads were obtained on an Illumina HiSeq 4000. TCRdb reanalyzed the raw reads on its own, using fastp at Q25 for trimming and MiXCR for clone calling, and kept in-frame beta chains. Each record represents a unique CDR3 protein, reported with the most common genes and DNA among its rows. For this sample there are 6,100 or so distinct CDR3 sequences; roughly 15% appear just once. Of the sample, roughly 2.5% is held by the ten largest clones. The source material was naive CD8+ T cells from blood, with Jurkat cell RNA spiked in. The meaning of the sample's cell subset or site label: FACS-sorted CD8+CD4-CCR7+CD45RA+ naive T cells. The receptors shown here come from a human donor in good health. Some libraries in this study had Jurkat cell RNA spiked in.

By its share, this clonotype is medium-sized. The chain combines TRBV6-2 or TRBV6-3 with TRBJ2-5, with TRBD2 matching over 7 bases. The V gene's germline CDR1 is MNHEY and CDR2 SVGEGT. The CDR3 consists of 19 residues. V dropped 5 bases and J dropped 2; count of bases not matched to a gene: 20. CDR3 region: CASSQTGTKVIIGQETQYF. CDR3 DNA sequence: TGTGCCAGCAGTCAAACCGGGACTAAAGTAATAATAGGTCAAGAGACCCAGTACTTC.

This clonotype showed up many times. J is TRBJ2-4 and V is TRBV2, with TRBD2 identical over 9 bases. V lost 1 base, J lost 8 bases, and 9 bases stayed unmatched. CDR3 size: 16 residues. CDR1 is SNHLY, CDR2 FYNNEI, per germline. This chain's CDR3 is CASSEESGLAWHIQYF. The CDR3 region has the DNA TGTGCCAGCAGTGAAGAGTCGGGACTAGCTTGGCACATTCAGTACTTC. The full variable domain, its missing parts supplied by reference TRBV2 and TRBJ2-4, is EPEVTQTPSHQVTQMGQEVILRCVPISNHLYFYWYRQILGQKVEFLVSFYNNEISEKSEIFDDQFSVERPDGSNFTLKIRSTKLEDSAMYFCASSEESGLAWHIQYFGAGTRLSVL.

By share of the sample, this clonotype is medium-sized (0.01 to 0.1%). The rearrangement uses TRBV7-9 and TRBJ2-5, with no clear D. This CDR3 region has 13 residues. Trimming removed 6 bases at V and 3 bases at J, with 11 bases between. Germline CDR1 reads SEHNR; CDR2 reads FQNEAQ (reference sequence). The CDR3, as DNA: TGTGCCAGCAGTACCACAGTTGAAGAGACCCAGTACTTC. Translating it yields CASSTTVEETQYF.

About this clonotype: A much larger clone differs by one base, so this may be a read error. The J gene is TRBJ2-1, the V gene TRBV28; D is perhaps TRBD2 (6 bases). CDR1 and CDR2 from the germline V gene are MDHEN and SYDVKM. With 3 bases removed from V and 2 bases from J, the gap between germline ends came to 20 bases. The CDR3 totals 18 residues. The CDR3 DNA reads TGTGCCAGCAGTTTGCACCGGATCGGGGGAAGCCCCTACAATGAGCAGTTCTTC. Translation gives CASSLHRIGGSPYNEQFF.

This clonotype showed up just once. The conserved phenylalanine or tryptophan is not found at the CDR3 terminus, so this likely reflects a read error. The rearrangement joins TRBV7-9 to TRBJ2-7; 9 bases fit TRBD1. J was trimmed by 9 bases and V by 3 bases; bases with no gene match: 9. The CDR3 spans 14 residues. From germline, CDR1 is SEHNR and CDR2 FQNEAQ (reference sequence). CDR3: CASSLGTGLNGQYL. The CDR3 DNA follows: TGTGCCAGCAGCTTGGGGACAGGGCTGAACGGGCAGTACCTC.

Relative to its sample, this clonotype is medium-sized (0.01 to 0.1%). The CDR3 DNA follows: TGTGCCAGCAGTTTATGGGGGGGGGCCCGCACAGATACGCAGTATTTT. Protein sequence: CASSLWGGARTDTQYF. This chain uses TRBV28 with TRBJ2-3; possibly TRBD2 for D (7 bases). The germline V and J ends were trimmed by 0 bases and 1 base, with 11 bases remaining between them. Germline assignment: CDR1 MDHEN and CDR2 SYDVKM. CDR3 size: 16 residues.

This clonotype rates as medium-sized (0.01 to 0.1%). The chain employs TRBV7-9 and TRBJ1-1; a weak D match, TRBD1 (6 bases). Germline V gives CDR1 SEHNR, CDR2 FQNEAQ (reference sequence). This CDR3 has 13 amino acids. The V end lost 5 bases, the J end lost 3 bases, and 10 bases lay between the germline ends. This CDR3 is CASSPGGYTEAFF. The CDR3 nucleotides read TGTGCCAGCAGCCCCGGGGGCTACACTGAAGCTTTCTTT.

This clonotype is categorized as medium-sized (0.01 to 0.1%). This rearrangement joins TRBV4-1 to TRBJ2-5; 12 bases agree with TRBD2. This CDR3 region has 16 residues. Losses at the gene ends were 1 base for V and 4 bases for J; bases not matched to a gene: 4. Germline V gives CDR1 MGHRA, CDR2 YSYEKL. CDR3 DNA sequence: TGCGCCAGCAGCCAAGTACTAGCGGGGGGTTCAGAGACCCAGTACTTC. It encodes CASSQVLAGGSETQYF.

This clonotype is categorized as medium-sized. The chain links TRBV28 to TRBJ1-1, with a weak D call TRBD1 (6 bases). V dropped 2 bases and J dropped 4 bases, with 11 bases sitting between them. CDR1 is MDHEN and CDR2 is SYDVKM in the germline V gene. The CDR3 contains 14 residues. The CDR3 coding sequence is TGTGCCAGCAGTTTACGGGGGCTGGGCACTGAAGCTTTCTTT. Protein product: CASSLRGLGTEAFF.

By share of the sample, this clonotype is medium-sized. The V gene is TRBV5-1, the J gene TRBJ1-1; D is possibly TRBD1 (6 bases). CDR1 and CDR2 from the germline V gene are SGHRS and YFSETQ. CDR3 length: 16 residues. Trimming shortened V by 2 bases and J by 0 bases, and 14 bases separated the two germline ends. The CDR3 loop reads CASSLTGSLMNTEAFF. The CDR3 DNA sequence: TGCGCCAGCAGCTTAACAGGGTCACTGATGAACACTGAAGCTTTCTTT.

This clonotype is labeled as medium-sized. The chain employs TRBV4-1 and TRBJ2-7; 8 nucleotides align to TRBD1. Germline loops: CDR1 MGHRA, CDR2 YSYEKL. This CDR3 has 14 amino acids. The V and J ends lost 4 bases and 2 bases, in that order; junction bases with no gene match: 4. CDR3 sequence reads: CASSLPDRAYEQYF. CDR3 sequence (DNA): TGCGCCAGCAGCCTACCGGACAGGGCCTACGAGCAGTACTTC.

Turning to this clonotype: A much larger clone differs by one base, so this may be a read error. No conserved phenylalanine or tryptophan is present at the end of the CDR3, so a read error is the likely explanation. The genes are TRBV29-1 and TRBJ2-5, with TRBD1 matching over 7 bases. V lost 2 bases, J lost 2 bases, and 8 bases stayed unmatched. The CDR3 runs to 15 residues. Germline V gene lookup returns CDR1 SQVTM and CDR2 ANQGSEA. The CDR3, as DNA: TGCAGCGTTGAATGGACAGACAGGGCTCAAGAGACCCAGTACTGC. Translated: CSVEWTDRAQETQYC.

By sample fraction, this clonotype is medium-sized (0.01 to 0.1%). The chain uses TRBV5-6 and TRBJ1-5, with 9 nucleotides matching TRBD1. The CDR3 consists of 16 residues. Germline V lookup: CDR1 SGHDT, CDR2 YYEEEE. The V segment lost 0 bases and the J segment 5 bases; nucleotides outside the gene matches: 6. The CDR3 reads CASSLGDRVGDQPQHF. The CDR3 DNA is TGTGCCAGCAGCTTGGGGGACAGGGTAGGCGATCAGCCCCAGCATTTT.

This clonotype is labeled as medium-sized (0.01 to 0.1%). The CDR3 DNA reads as TGTGCCACCTCCCCGGGCCCTCATGAGCAGTTCTTC. This translates into CATSPGPHEQFF. The gene calls are TRBV7-9 and TRBJ2-1; D not certain. Trimming removed 10 bases from V and 8 bases from J, with 15 bases in between. This CDR3 spans 12 amino acids. Germline V gene data show CDR1 as SEHNR and CDR2 as FQNEAQ (reference sequence).

As to this clonotype: This could be a read error, since a much larger clone is one nucleotide away. This rearrangement joins TRBV20-1 to TRBJ2-6; unclear D gene. Per the germline V gene, CDR1 is DFQATT and CDR2 is SNEGSKA (reference sequence). The CDR3 runs to 15 residues. CDR3: CGAGETFSGANVLTF. The CDR3 coding sequence is TGCGGTGCTGGCGAGACTTTTTCTGGGGCCAACGTCCTGACTTTC.

This clonotype qualifies as medium-sized. The V and J genes are TRBV7-9 and TRBJ1-2; 7 positions match TRBD1. The CDR3 runs 16 residues. V was clipped by 6 bases and J by 2 bases; unmatched bases: 12. In germline, CDR1 is SEHNR, CDR2 FQNEAQ (reference sequence). Here the CDR3 DNA reads TGTGCCAGCAGTGCTGGCCGGGACAGACTCAACTATGGCTACACCTTC. Its protein is CASSAGRDRLNYGYTF. The whole variable domain, filled in from reference TRBV7-9 and TRBJ1-2, reads DTGVSQNPRHKITKRGQNVTFRCDPISEHNRLYWYRQTLGQGPEFLTYFQNEAQLEKSRLLSDRFSAERPKGSFSTLEIQRTEQGDSAMYLCASSAGRDRLNYGYTFGSGTRLTVV.

Judged by abundance, this clonotype is medium-sized (0.01 to 0.1%). The V call is TRBV27, the J call TRBJ2-3; the D is unclear. Looked up from germline, CDR1 is MNHEY and CDR2 is SMNVEV (reference sequence). This CDR3 spans 16 amino acids. Trimming removed 1 base from V and 1 base from J, with 12 bases in between. The CDR3 sequence is CASSLLDAAGTDTQYF. In DNA, the CDR3 is TGTGCCAGCAGTTTATTGGATGCTGCAGGCACAGATACGCAGTATTTT.

In its sample, this clonotype was seen a few times. A much larger clone lies a single base off, so this may be a read error. This rearrangement joins TRBV5-3 to TRBJ2-3, with TRBD1 as a possible D gene (6 bases). TRBV5-3 is an open reading frame, and its role is uncertain. The CDR3 totals 15 residues. The CDR3 DNA reads TGTGCCAGCAGCTTGGGACACGGGACCACAGATATGCAGTATTTT. It specifies CASSLGHGTTDMQYF.

This clonotype is medium-sized by share. CDR3 sequence reads: CASRGGPQLTYEQYF. The DNA for the CDR3 is TGTGCCAGCAGAGGGGGGCCCCAACTGACCTACGAGCAGTACTTC. The V and J genes are TRBV27 and TRBJ2-7; D possibly uses TRBD1 or TRBD2 (6 bases each). This CDR3 is 15 amino acids long. Trimming pared 6 bases from V and 2 bases from J, leaving 17 bases between. CDR1 is MNHEY and CDR2 is SMNVEV in the germline V gene (reference sequence).

This clonotype qualifies as medium-sized. The CDR3 region is CSSPGQAMNQETQYF. In DNA, the CDR3 is TGCAGCTCGCCCGGGCAGGCAATGAATCAAGAGACCCAGTACTTC. The genes are TRBV29-1 and TRBJ2-5; no reliable D call. Trimming took off 8 bases at V and 2 bases at J, with 21 bases between the two ends. This CDR3 has 15 amino acids. Germline CDR1 is SQVTM and CDR2 is ANQGSEA. The variable domain in full, with the rest retrieved from reference TRBV29-1 and TRBJ2-5, is SAVISQKPSRDICQRGTSLTIQCQVDSQVTMMFWYRQQPGQSLTLIATANQGSEATYESGFVIDKFPISRPNLTFSTLTVSNMSPEDSSIYLCSSPGQAMNQETQYFGPGTRLLVL.

This clonotype is termed medium-sized (0.01 to 0.1%). The V and J genes are TRBV4-3 and TRBJ2-2; D is undetermined. The CDR3 covers 13 residues. The V gene's germline CDR1 is LGHNA and CDR2 YSLEER. V was clipped by 3 bases and J by 4 bases, with 6 bases between them. The DNA for the CDR3 is TGCGCCAGCAGCCAGGACGTCACCGGGGAGCTGTTTTTT. Its protein is CASSQDVTGELFF.

In this sample, this clonotype turned up a few times. This clone may be a read error of a much larger clone one base away. The V and J genes are TRBV7-9 and TRBJ2-5, with 9 bases identical to TRBD1. The CDR3 totals 14 residues. Germline V gene sequence: CDR1 SEHNR, CDR2 FQNEAQ (reference sequence). The DNA for the CDR3 is TGTGCCAGCAGCAGCCGGGACAGGGCCGAGACCCGGTACTTC. It codes for CASSSRDRAETRYF.

This clonotype is categorized as medium-sized. The DNA for the CDR3 is TGTGCCAGCAGTTACTCGACAGGTCCCTACGAGCAGTACTTC. Amino acids: CASSYSTGPYEQYF. V usage is TRBV6-5 and J usage is TRBJ2-7, with D perhaps TRBD1 (6 bases). The germline CDR1 and CDR2 sequences are MNHEY and SVGAGI. V was pared by 0 bases and J by 2 bases, with 8 bases between. The CDR3 has 14 residues.

By its share, this clonotype is medium-sized (0.01 to 0.1%). The chain combines TRBV7-2 with TRBJ1-1, with a tentative D call TRBD1 (5 bases). V lost 3 bases and J lost 4, with 12 bases in between. Germline CDR1 is SGHTA and CDR2 is FQGNSA. This CDR3 has 14 residues. The CDR3 loop reads CASSLVPGSTEAFF. In DNA form, the CDR3 reads TGTGCCAGCAGCTTGGTTCCAGGGTCCACTGAAGCTTTCTTT. Supplemented by reference TRBV7-2 and TRBJ1-1, the full variable domain reads GAGVSQSPSNKVTEKGKDVELRCDPISGHTALYWYRQSLGQGLEFLIYFQGNSAPDKSGLPSDRFSAERTGGSVSTLTIQRTQQEDSAVYLCASSLVPGSTEAFFGQGTRLTVV.

Within the sample, this clonotype is medium-sized. The J gene is TRBJ2-1, the V gene TRBV7-6; the D is unclear. The CDR3 consists of 17 residues. Trimming stripped 1 base from V and 6 bases from J, with 19 bases between. Germline V gene data show CDR1 as SGHVS and CDR2 as FNYEAQ. The CDR3 DNA reads as TGTGCCAGCAGCTTAGTTCGGGCAGACTCAAATCTCAATGAGCAGTTCTTC. Its protein is CASSLVRADSNLNEQFF.

This clonotype rates as medium-sized. This rearrangement joins TRBV14 to TRBJ2-7; D is ambiguous. Trimming cost V 6 bases and J 1 base, with 10 bases left between them. Germline-derived CDR1 and CDR2 are SGHDN and FVKESK. This CDR3 has 13 amino acids. The CDR3 DNA reads TGTGCCAGCAGTCCTGGGATTTCCTACGAGCAGTACTTC. Amino acid sequence: CASSPGISYEQYF.

This clonotype was counted ten times or more. V gene TRBV5-4 combines with J gene TRBJ2-3; no clear D gene. The CDR3 runs to 11 residues. Germline assignment: CDR1 SGHNT and CDR2 YYREEE (reference sequence). Trimming left V 3 bases short and J 3 bases short, with 2 bases between. The CDR3 is CASSYTDTQYF. CDR3 DNA: TGTGCCAGCAGCTATACAGATACGCAGTATTTT.

This clonotype was seen many times. This chain connects TRBV20-1 to TRBJ1-5; D gene uncertain. The CDR3 runs to 15 residues. The germline V gene has CDR1 DFQATT and CDR2 SNEGSKA (reference sequence). V gave up 0 bases and J gave up 0 bases, with 9 bases separating them. The CDR3 DNA sequence: TGCAGTGCTAGAGATCTTAAAGGTAGCAATCAGCCCCAGCATTTT. Protein: CSARDLKGSNQPQHF.

This clonotype ranks as medium-sized. This sequence joins TRBV20-1 and TRBJ2-7; no reliable D call. Trimming stripped 6 bases from V and 2 bases from J, with 11 bases between. The CDR3 totals 12 residues. Germline V gene lookup returns CDR1 DFQATT and CDR2 SNEGSKA (reference sequence). This CDR3 reads CSAPTPPYEQYF. The CDR3 nucleotides are TGCAGTGCCCCTACCCCGCCCTACGAGCAGTACTTC.

Judged by abundance, this clonotype is medium-sized. This rearrangement joins TRBV4-1 to TRBJ2-7; 10 bases are shared with TRBD2. Trimming removed 2 bases from V and 0 bases from J; junction bases left unmatched: 1. Germline CDR1 reads MGHRA; CDR2 reads YSYEKL. The CDR3 totals 15 residues. For the CDR3, the DNA is TGCGCCAGCAGCCAACTAGCGGGGGACTCCTACGAGCAGTACTTC. Its protein product is CASSQLAGDSYEQYF.